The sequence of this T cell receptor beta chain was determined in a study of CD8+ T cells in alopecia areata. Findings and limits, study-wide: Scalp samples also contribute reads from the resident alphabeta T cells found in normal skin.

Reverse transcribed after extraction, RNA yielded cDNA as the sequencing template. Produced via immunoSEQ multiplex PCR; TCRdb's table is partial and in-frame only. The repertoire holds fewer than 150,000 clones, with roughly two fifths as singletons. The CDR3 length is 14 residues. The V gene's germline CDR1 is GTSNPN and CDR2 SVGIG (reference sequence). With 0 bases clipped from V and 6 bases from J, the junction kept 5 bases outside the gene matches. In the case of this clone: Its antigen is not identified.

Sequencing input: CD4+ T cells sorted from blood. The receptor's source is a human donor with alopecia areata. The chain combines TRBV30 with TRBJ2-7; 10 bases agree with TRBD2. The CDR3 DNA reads TGTGCCTGGAGTGTACCTCTAGCGGGAGCCGAGCAGTACTTC. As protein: CAWSVPLAGAEQYF.